Following are 16 T cell receptor beta chains from one sample sequenced in a study of T-cell reconstitution after alpha-beta-depleted transplantation in children. Unique molecular identifiers were incorporated into the prepared TCRbeta library. TCRdb re-called the PCR reads with MiXCR, one entry per CDR3 protein. The sample holds about 400,000 distinct CDR3 sequences, around 15% seen once. Sequenced material: PBMCs, mostly from graft donor cells, taken 360 days after TCRalphabeta/CD19-depleted stem cell transplant. These receptors came from a boy in the first two years of life who had a stem cell transplant for Wiskott-Aldrich syndrome, so the T cells may come from the graft donor.

V gene TRBV6-5 combines with J gene TRBJ1-1; 8 bases align to TRBD1. Losses at the gene ends were 6 bases for V and 0 bases for J; bases not matched to a gene: 9. The CDR3 runs 16 residues. Germline V lookup: CDR1 MNHEY, CDR2 SVGAGI. The CDR3 spells CASREMPGGMNTEAFF. The CDR3 coding sequence is TGTGCCAGCAGGGAGATGCCAGGGGGCATGAACACTGAAGCTTTCTTT.

This clonotype was detected only a few times. The CDR3 DNA follows: TGTGCCAGCAGCTTAGCCTACGGCAGGGGGAACACTGAAGCTTTCTTT. Encoded protein: CASSLAYGRGNTEAFF. This chain links TRBV7-9 with TRBJ1-1, with D tentatively TRBD1 (6 bases). From germline, CDR1 is SEHNR and CDR2 FQNEAQ (reference sequence). The ends were cut back, 0 bases at V and 1 base at J, with 12 bases in the middle. This CDR3 has 16 amino acids.

The chain recombines TRBV10-3 with TRBJ2-5; 14 bases are shared with TRBD2. This CDR3 has 16 residues. J was trimmed by 3 bases and V by 2 bases; bases with no gene match: 2. Per the germline V gene, CDR1 is ENHRY and CDR2 is SYGVKD. For the CDR3, the DNA is TGTGCCATCAGTGAGCCGGGACTAGCGGGAGAAGAGACCCAGTACTTC. Its translation: CAISEPGLAGEETQYF.

V usage is TRBV29-1 and J usage is TRBJ2-1; the D is unclear. Looked up from germline, CDR1 is SQVTM and CDR2 is ANQGSEA. V was trimmed by 3 bases and J by 13 bases, leaving 16 bases between them. The CDR3 is made up of 12 amino acids. The CDR3 loop is CSVDLRNNGQFF. The CDR3 DNA follows: TGCAGCGTTGACCTAAGGAATAATGGACAGTTCTTC.

V and J are TRBV4-3 and TRBJ2-1, with D maybe TRBD1 (6 bases). The CDR3 covers 15 residues. CDR1 is LGHNA, CDR2 YSLEER, per germline. Trimming left V 0 bases short and J 5 bases short, with 11 bases between. The CDR3 is CASSQDRYRDNEQFF. CDR3 in DNA: TGCGCCAGCAGCCAAGATCGGTACAGGGACAATGAGCAGTTCTTC.

This clonotype was counted only a few times. This sequence joins TRBV7-8 and TRBJ1-2; D unclear. The CDR3 length is 12 residues. V lost 5 bases and J 7 bases, leaving 11 bases between the germline ends. The germline gives CDR1 SGHVS, CDR2 FQNEAQ. CDR3 in amino acids: CASSHRRVGYTF. The CDR3 nucleotides are TGTGCCAGCAGCCATCGACGGGTTGGCTACACCTTC.

This clonotype was counted only a few times. This chain links TRBV7-8 with TRBJ2-7; 11 bases map to TRBD2. The CDR3 has 16 residues. Germline V CDR1 and CDR2: SGHVS, FQNEAQ. V shed 4 bases and J 2 bases; nucleotides not matched to a gene: 7. In DNA, the CDR3 is TGTGCCAGCAGCTCCCATCTGGGACTAGCGGCCTACGAGCAGTACTTC. This codes for CASSSHLGLAAYEQYF. Filled out from reference TRBV7-8 and TRBJ2-7, the complete variable domain reads GAGVSQSPRYKVAKRGQDVALRCDPISGHVSLFWYQQALGQGPEFLTYFQNEAQLDKSGLPSDRFFAERPEGSVSTLKIQRTQQEDSAVYLCASSSHLGLAAYEQYFGPGTRLTVT.

The chain couples TRBV5-1 to TRBJ2-2; 10 bases align to TRBD1. Germline-derived CDR1 and CDR2 are SGHRS and YFSETQ. The CDR3 covers 19 residues. Trimming at V came to 4 bases and at J to 0 bases, leaving 12 bases not matched to a gene. CDR3 nucleotide sequence: TGCGCCAGCAGCCCCTGGGGGACAGGGGCCCACGCGAACACCGGGGAGCTGTTTTTT. Protein: CASSPWGTGAHANTGELFF.

This clonotype appeared a few times. This chain uses TRBV7-2 with TRBJ2-5, with D perhaps assigned TRBD1 or TRBD2 (6 bases each). The CDR3 is 16 amino acids. V was shortened by 1 base and J by 1 base, with 13 bases between the two germline ends. CDR1 and CDR2 (germline): SGHTA, FQGNSA. The chain's CDR3 is CASSLVGGRVQETQYF. In DNA form, the CDR3 reads TGTGCCAGCAGCTTAGTGGGGGGCAGGGTCCAAGAGACCCAGTACTTC. Based on the CDR3 plus reference TRBV7-2 and TRBJ2-5, the full variable domain is GAGVSQSPSNKVTEKGKDVELRCDPISGHTALYWYRQSLGQGLEFLIYFQGNSAPDKSGLPSDRFSAERTGGSVSTLTIQRTQQEDSAVYLCASSLVGGRVQETQYFGPGTRLLVL.

The V and J genes are TRBV14 and TRBJ2-7; D may be TRBD1 (5 bases). The CDR3 totals 15 residues. V lost 4 bases and J lost 1, with 14 bases in between. The germline gives CDR1 SGHDN, CDR2 FVKESK. CDR3 sequence: CASSRRTPFSYEQYF. The CDR3 region has the DNA TGTGCCAGCAGCCGAAGGACACCGTTTTCCTACGAGCAGTACTTC.

The CDR3 loop reads CASRLLGNTIYF. The CDR3 region has the DNA TGTGCCAGCAGACTTCTCGGGAACACCATATATTTT. The chain has TRBV12-3 or TRBV12-4 and TRBJ1-3; no definite D call. This CDR3 has 12 residues. The V end lost 6 bases, the J end lost 7 bases, and 10 bases lay between the germline ends.

This clonotype has just a few counts. The V call is TRBV19, the J call TRBJ2-1; TRBD1 might be the D (6 bases). V lost 5 bases and J 2 bases, leaving 13 bases between the germline ends. The CDR3 covers 15 residues. Germline V gene lookup returns CDR1 LNHDA and CDR2 SQIVND (reference sequence). CDR3 sequence reads: CASSATGFPYNEQFF. CDR3 bases: TGTGCCAGTAGTGCGACAGGTTTCCCCTACAATGAGCAGTTCTTC.

There are a few counts of this clonotype. J is TRBJ1-2 and V is TRBV12-3 or TRBV12-4; possible D gene TRBD1, 5 bases. Between the trimmed V and J ends, which lost 1 base and 4 bases, there was a span of 7 bases. The CDR3 length is 13 residues. The CDR3 spells CASSLVGVYGYTF. The CDR3 nucleotides are TGTGCCAGCAGTTTAGTAGGGGTCTATGGCTACACCTTC.

This clonotype was counted only a few times. CDR3 region: CASSIPGFVQYF. CDR3 in DNA: TGTGCCAGTAGTATCCCAGGGTTTGTTCAGTACTTC. The genes are TRBV19 and TRBJ2-4, with D possibly matching TRBD1 (5 bases). This CDR3 spans 12 amino acids. The germline V gene encodes CDR1 LNHDA and CDR2 SQIVND (reference sequence). V lost 3 bases and J 11 bases, leaving 11 bases between the germline ends.

Many counts were recorded for this clonotype. V and J are TRBV24-1 and TRBJ2-1, with D possibly being TRBD2 (6 bases). In germline, CDR1 is KGHDR, CDR2 SFDVKD. Deletions cut 7 bases from V and 4 bases from J, with 13 bases between. The CDR3 totals 14 residues. CDR3 bases: TGTGCCACCAGCGACGGGAGTCCGTACAATGAGCAGTTCTTC. This encodes CATSDGSPYNEQFF.

This chain connects TRBV12-3 or TRBV12-4 to TRBJ2-5; D is ambiguous. V lost 5 bases and J lost 7, with 20 bases in between. This CDR3 spans 15 amino acids. The CDR3 DNA is TGTGCCAGCAGTCTCCCAGGCGCAAGGTTAGGGACCCAGTACTTC. Translation gives CASSLPGARLGTQYF.